This entry is about one TCR beta chain. What antigen it recognizes has not been identified. Per-base quality was not reported, and no clone a single base away is much larger than it. This entry is derived from a study of T cell repertoires in aging, cancer and after chemotherapy (dated by TCRdb to between 2018 and 2021). Study-wide context: Donors spanned six age groups from 30 or younger to 70 or older, with at least three individuals per group. Alongside some 98 healthy donors serving as a reference group, the cohort included 200 to 250 cancer patients, of whom 90 to 94 had hematological cancers and fewer than 130 had solid cancers. To examine immunoaging and T cell reconstitution after chemotherapy, the study profiled TCR beta repertoires in peripheral blood from healthy donors and cancer patients. The full dataset contained several million TCR reads. TCR repertoires from healthy donor controls were recorded over periods of several months to years and showed clear clonal overlap between repeated samplings.

What the study reported, not specific to this receptor: In healthy donors, the drop in TCR diversity with age came mainly from a loss of richness, whereas in cancer patients a loss of evenness also played a part. In both cancer cohorts, median generation probability rose over the chemotherapy interval, which suggests that the repertoire was reconstituted through rebound thymic output. It was noted by the authors that conclusions about immunological memory after chemotherapy cannot be drawn from the repertoire data. Significantly lower blood TCR diversity and higher clonality were observed in untreated patients with hematological or solid cancers than in age-matched healthy donors.

Using a mixed TRB-A/B primer pool, multiplex touch-down PCR amplified rearranged TRB sequences covering the V, D and J segments. Two consecutive PCR reactions with Phusion HS II polymerase added Illumina adapters and sample indices to the amplicons. Amplicons were gel-purified with the NucleoSpin Gel and PCR Clean-up kit, then checked with Qubit and an Agilent 2100 Bioanalyzer. The libraries were sequenced on an Illumina MiSeq with 600-cycle, single-indexed, paired-end runs. The published analysis was carried out like this. TRB sequences were processed with MiXCR versions 2.12 and 3.0.5. Each unique CDR3 nucleotide sequence was counted as one clone, and only productive sequences with at least two reads were retained. Shannon diversity, evenness, clonality (one minus evenness), and alpha-parameterized diversity profiles from alpha 0 to 5 were included as repertoire metrics. Generation probabilities of clones in paired pre- and post-chemotherapy samples were computed with the IGoR algorithm. TCRdb trimmed public reads at Q25 via fastp, called clones via MiXCR and kept in-frame beta chains. Here each entry gathers all rows of one CDR3 protein and keeps the most common genes and DNA. In this record, the V and J calls reflect TCRdb's handling and not the investigators' own analysis. Within this sample are around 10,000 distinct CDR3 sequences, with about 30% of them counted one time only. In total, the top ten clones hold 19% of the sample.

Sequences SGHDN (CDR1) and FVKESK (CDR2) are obtained from the germline V gene. The CDR3 goes from the cysteine to the phenylalanine over 15 residues. Only the CDR3 DNA stays, 45 bases, in frame from base 1. V loses 2 bases of germline sequence and J loses 5 bases, and the interval between the two ends is 15 bases. Instead of sorted cells or RNA, genomic DNA extracted from peripheral blood served as the source for amplifying TCR beta rearrangements. The sequenced sample was blood. The chain is assembled from TRBV14 and TRBJ1-2; the D segment cannot be called with confidence. This clonotype was obtained from a human donor in good health. The donor label of this sample is uncertain. The nucleotides read TGTGCCAGCAGCCAACAAAGGGAGTTGGAGTATGGCTACACCTTC. Translation gives CASSQQRELEYGYTF.